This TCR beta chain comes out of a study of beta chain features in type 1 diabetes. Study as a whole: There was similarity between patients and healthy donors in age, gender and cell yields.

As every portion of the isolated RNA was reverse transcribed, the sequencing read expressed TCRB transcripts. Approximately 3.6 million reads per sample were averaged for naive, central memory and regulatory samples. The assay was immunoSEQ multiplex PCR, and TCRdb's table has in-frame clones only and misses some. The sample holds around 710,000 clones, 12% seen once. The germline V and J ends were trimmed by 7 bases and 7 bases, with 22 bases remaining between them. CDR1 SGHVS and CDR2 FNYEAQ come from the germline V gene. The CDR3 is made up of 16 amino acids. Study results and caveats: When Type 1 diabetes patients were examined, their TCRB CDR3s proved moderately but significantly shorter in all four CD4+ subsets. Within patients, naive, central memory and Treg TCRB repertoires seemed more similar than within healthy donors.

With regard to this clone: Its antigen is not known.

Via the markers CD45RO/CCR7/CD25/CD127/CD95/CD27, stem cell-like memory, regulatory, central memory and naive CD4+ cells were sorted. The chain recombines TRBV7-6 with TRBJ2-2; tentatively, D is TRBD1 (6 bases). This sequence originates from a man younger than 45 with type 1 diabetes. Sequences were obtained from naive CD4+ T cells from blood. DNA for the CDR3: TGTGCCAGCACCCTATCCCCCAGGGGAATAGGCGGGGAGCTGTTTTTT. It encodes CASTLSPRGIGGELFF.